The 24 T cell receptor beta chains listed next were all sequenced from one sample in a study of spatial heterogeneity in lung cancer. TCRdb reanalysed the 5' RACE reads using MiXCR and keeps one entry per CDR3 protein. The data hold about 24,000 distinct CDR3 sequences, with roughly 10% observed a single time. Specified time point: sample taken at primary tumor resection. The antigens for these receptors are not known. Broader study findings: Tumor mutation counts were tracked by expanded intratumoral alpha and beta TCR counts.

The starting material was lung tumor tissue, obtained at surgery. The origin of the receptors is a male donor with early-stage non-small cell lung cancer.

This clonotype has more than one count but fewer than ten. The chain joins TRBV7-3 to TRBJ2-5; TRBD2 agrees at 8 bases. Looked up from germline, CDR1 is SGHTA and CDR2 is FQGTGA. V lost 6 bases to trimming and J lost 5 bases; unmatched junction nucleotides: 11. This CDR3 contains 15 residues. The CDR3 DNA reads as TGTGCCAGCAGACTGGGCGGACTAGCCGACGAGACCCAGTACTTC. Amino acid sequence: CASRLGGLADETQYF.

The chain uses TRBV28 and TRBJ1-1, with D possibly being TRBD1 (6 bases). With 7 bases removed from V and 4 bases from J, the gap between germline ends came to 19 bases. The CDR3 is 15 residues long. Germline values: CDR1 MDHEN, CDR2 SYDVKM. CDR3 sequence: CASTFWRNRATEAFF. The CDR3 region has the DNA TGTGCCAGCACTTTTTGGAGGAACAGGGCCACTGAAGCTTTCTTT.

V gene TRBV6-6 combines with J gene TRBJ2-3; D remains ambiguous. Looked up from germline, CDR1 is MNHNY and CDR2 is SVGAGI (reference sequence). V lost 2 bases and J 3 bases, leaving 15 bases between the germline ends. The CDR3 extends over 16 amino acids. This CDR3 reads CASSYGFELRTDTQYF. CDR3 DNA sequence: TGTGCCAGCAGTTACGGTTTCGAACTCCGAACAGATACGCAGTATTTT.

This clonotype came up many times. The chain carries TRBV20-1 and TRBJ2-2, with D maybe TRBD1 (6 bases). CDR1 is DFQATT, CDR2 SNEGSKA, per germline (reference sequence). Trimming took 0 bases from V and 0 from J, leaving 14 bases between them. There are 17 residues in the CDR3. Here the CDR3 reads CSARDLSTGANTGELFF. The CDR3 DNA reads as TGCAGTGCTAGAGATCTATCGACAGGCGCGAACACCGGGGAGCTGTTTTTT.

This clonotype was picked up a small number of times. The CDR3 is CSVSSNFEAFF. The CDR3 DNA is TGCAGCGTTTCGTCCAACTTCGAAGCTTTCTTT. The J gene is TRBJ1-1, the V gene TRBV29-1, with D uncertain. This CDR3 spans 11 amino acids. Trimming left V 5 bases short and J 8 bases short, with 12 bases between. CDR1 and CDR2 (germline): SQVTM, ANQGSEA.

This clonotype was seen many times. This chain connects TRBV20-1 to TRBJ2-3, with D hard to call. The CDR3 contains 14 residues. Trimming shortened V by 6 bases and J by 3 bases, and 16 bases separated the two germline ends. Looked up from germline, CDR1 is DFQATT and CDR2 is SNEGSKA (reference sequence). The CDR3 DNA reads TGCAGTGCCTCAACCACTTATTCAACAGATACGCAGTATTTT. Translated, it gives CSASTTYSTDTQYF.

This clonotype has at least ten counts. The chain combines TRBV11-2 with TRBJ1-1; D is unresolved. This CDR3 is 13 amino acids long. Germline loops: CDR1 SGHAT, CDR2 FQNNGV. The ends were cut back, 3 bases at V and 1 base at J, with 6 bases in the middle. The CDR3 reads CASSFVKNTEAFF. The CDR3 nucleotides are TGTGCCAGCAGCTTTGTCAAGAACACTGAAGCTTTCTTT. Variable domain in full (rest from reference TRBV11-2 and TRBJ1-1): EAGVAQSPRYKIIEKRQSVAFWCNPISGHATLYWYQQILGQGPKLLIQFQNNGVVDDSQLPKDRFSAERLKGVDSTLKIQPAKLEDSAVYLCASSFVKNTEAFFGQGTRLTVV.

There are many counts of this clonotype. The CDR3 nucleotides read TGTGCCAGCAGCGGCCTCCATTCACCCCTCCACTTT. Translated: CASSGLHSPLHF. The chain carries TRBV9 and TRBJ1-6; D remains ambiguous. Trimming stripped 3 bases from V and 8 bases from J, with 6 bases between. Germline CDR1 reads SGDLS; CDR2 reads YYNGEE. This CDR3 comprises 12 residues.

Only a few counts were recorded for this clonotype. This rearrangement joins TRBV12-3 or TRBV12-4 to TRBJ2-1, with 8 bases lining up with TRBD1. The V gene end was trimmed by 5 bases and the J gene end by 3 bases; junction bases not matched to a gene: 3. CDR3 size: 14 residues. CDR3 nucleotides: TGTGCCAGCAGTAGACAGGGGAGCTACAATGAGCAGTTCTTC. Amino acids: CASSRQGSYNEQFF.

The chain is built from TRBV6-5 and TRBJ2-7; TRBD1 or TRBD2 may be the D gene (5 bases each). Germline V gives CDR1 MNHEY, CDR2 SVGAGI. This CDR3 contains 15 residues. V lost 4 bases and J lost 3, with 16 bases in between. The CDR3 DNA follows: TGTGCCAGCAGTTCAGATTGGGTGGGGGTCTACGAGCAGTACTTC. Translated: CASSSDWVGVYEQYF.

This rearrangement joins TRBV27 to TRBJ1-4; D remains ambiguous. The germline V gene has CDR1 MNHEY and CDR2 SMNVEV (reference sequence). The CDR3 has 14 amino acids. The V end was cut by 3 bases, the J end by 1 base, with 6 bases between. Here the CDR3 DNA reads TGTGCCAGCAGTTTTTCACGAACTAATGAAAAACTGTTTTTT. Amino acids: CASSFSRTNEKLFF.

The chain combines TRBV5-1 with TRBJ2-1, with 8 bases that match TRBD2. The trim removed 4 bases at V and 8 bases at J, leaving 11 bases unmatched. CDR3 length equals 15 residues. Germline V CDR1 and CDR2: SGHRS, YFSETQ. The CDR3 protein is CASSTDTPGGDEQFF. CDR3 in DNA: TGCGCCAGCAGCACGGACACCCCGGGGGGGGATGAGCAGTTCTTC. The whole variable domain, remainder taken from reference TRBV5-1 and TRBJ2-1, is KAGVTQTPRYLIKTRGQQVTLSCSPISGHRSVSWYQQTPGQGLQFLFEYFSETQRNKGNFPGRFSGRQFSNSRSEMNVSTLELGDSALYLCASSTDTPGGDEQFFGPGTRLTVL.

This clonotype appeared a few times. This chain joins TRBV7-9 and TRBJ2-1; no clear D. Germline-derived CDR1 and CDR2 are SEHNR and FQNEAQ (reference sequence). There are 14 residues in the CDR3. V lost 2 bases and J 6 bases, leaving 11 bases between the germline ends. The CDR3 here is CASSLQPPPNEQFF. CDR3 DNA sequence: TGTGCCAGCAGCTTACAACCCCCACCCAATGAGCAGTTCTTC.

The rearrangement joins TRBV30 to TRBJ2-6; no reliable D call. Germline V gene data show CDR1 as GTSNPN and CDR2 as SVGIG (reference sequence). CDR3 length equals 17 residues. The V end was cut by 1 base, the J end by 0 bases, with 13 bases between. The DNA for the CDR3 is TGTGCCTGGAGTGGTAGTGGGGAATTCTCTGGGGCCAACGTCCTGACTTTC. Amino acid sequence: CAWSGSGEFSGANVLTF.

Ten or more counts support this clonotype. V usage is TRBV12-3 or TRBV12-4 and J usage is TRBJ1-6; D perhaps matches TRBD1 (6 bases). The V and J ends lost 2 bases and 10 bases respectively, with 12 bases between them. CDR3 length: 14 amino acids. CDR3 residues: CASSLTGHRSPLHF. The CDR3 DNA is TGTGCCAGCAGTTTAACAGGGCACAGGTCACCCCTCCACTTT.

This clonotype was counted at least ten times. The V and J genes are TRBV6-5 and TRBJ1-2, with D tentatively TRBD1 (5 bases). The CDR3 is 14 amino acids. CDR1 and CDR2 from the germline V gene are MNHEY and SVGAGI. Trimming left V 4 bases short and J 8 bases short, with 17 bases between. The CDR3 region has the DNA TGTGCCAGCAGTTTTGAAGGAGCGGGGCGAGGCTACACCTTC. Amino acid sequence: CASSFEGAGRGYTF.

The chain joins TRBV5-1 to TRBJ2-7; D possibly corresponds to TRBD1 (6 bases). Germline assignment: CDR1 SGHRS and CDR2 YFSETQ. The CDR3 has 14 amino acids. V lost 4 bases and J lost 3, with 14 bases in between. CDR3 sequence: CASSAHRDVYEQYF. The CDR3 coding sequence is TGCGCCAGCAGCGCGCACAGGGACGTCTACGAGCAGTACTTC.

This clonotype has more than one count but fewer than ten. The V gene is TRBV6-4, the J gene TRBJ2-1, with D perhaps matching TRBD2 (5 bases). The V and J ends lost 5 bases and 5 bases respectively, with 16 bases between them. The CDR3 consists of 15 residues. Germline values: CDR1 MRHNA, CDR2 SNTAGT. The CDR3 loop reads CASSRSHNGDNEQFF. The DNA for the CDR3 is TGTGCCAGCAGTAGGAGCCACAACGGGGACAATGAGCAGTTCTTC.

This clonotype was seen many times. Here the CDR3 reads CASSLDFNQPQHF. The DNA for the CDR3 is TGTGCCAGCAGCTTAGACTTCAATCAGCCCCAGCATTTT. The J gene is TRBJ1-5, the V gene TRBV7-9; no clear D. Germline V CDR1 and CDR2: SEHNR, FQNEAQ (reference sequence). The length of the CDR3 is 13 residues. The V end lost 1 base, the J end lost 3 bases, and 4 bases lay between the germline ends.

This clonotype is medium-sized. The chain links TRBV7-8 to TRBJ2-1; 8 positions agree with TRBD2. The CDR3 is made up of 16 amino acids. The V gene end was trimmed by 5 bases and the J gene end by 7 bases; junction bases not matched to a gene: 13. In germline, CDR1 is SGHVS, CDR2 FQNEAQ. The CDR3 DNA reads as TGTGCCAGCAGCCCAACCCAGCGGGAGTCGGGGAATGAGCAGTTCTTC. Its translation: CASSPTQRESGNEQFF.

This clonotype was seen ten or more times. The chain uses TRBV7-2 and TRBJ1-5; TRBD1 matches at 8 bases. Germline CDR1 is SGHTA and CDR2 is FQGNSA. The CDR3 loop spans 13 amino acids. After removal of 4 bases from V and 5 bases from J, the junction contained 1 base not matched to a gene. The CDR3 DNA follows: TGTGCCAGCAGCTCACAGGGGGATCAGCCCCAGCATTTT. Its translation: CASSSQGDQPQHF.

This rearrangement joins TRBV27 to TRBJ2-3; maybe TRBD2 (7 bases). This CDR3 has 15 residues. The germline V gene encodes CDR1 MNHEY and CDR2 SMNVEV (reference sequence). V was clipped by 8 bases and J by 4 bases, with 19 bases between them. This CDR3 is CASSPWGGTADTQYF. CDR3 nucleotide sequence: TGTGCCAGCTCTCCGTGGGGGGGCACCGCAGATACGCAGTATTTT.

This clonotype was seen at least ten times. The chain carries TRBV7-2 and TRBJ2-7, with a weak D call TRBD2 (6 bases). This CDR3 comprises 15 residues. Trimming stripped 3 bases from V and 1 base from J, with 13 bases between. Per the germline V gene, CDR1 is SGHTA and CDR2 is FQGNSA. CDR3 residues: CASSFSGLKSYEQYF. CDR3 DNA: TGTGCCAGCAGCTTTTCGGGACTCAAATCCTACGAGCAGTACTTC.

This clonotype showed up many times. This chain connects TRBV21-1 to TRBJ2-3. TRBV21-1 is tagged as a pseudogene. CDR3 length: 15 amino acids. The CDR3 nucleotides read TGTGCCAGCAGCGCTAAATCACAGCACACAGATACGCAGTATTTT. As protein: CASSAKSQHTDTQYF.